A single sample gave rise to the 26 T cell receptor beta chains below, sequenced in a study of blood T cells in healthy people across ages. Using a J-beta primer mix together with a sample-barcoded 5' primer, a second PCR was run for roughly 7 to 11 cycles. MiXCR, run by TCRdb on the 5' RACE reads, gives a single entry per CDR3 protein. The profile covers 800,000 or so distinct CDR3 sequences, with around 25% appearing a single time and 3.7% taken by the ten largest. This sample also belongs to another study, concerning T cells of mothers and their children.

The source material was blood. The receptor source for this set is a boy between 5 and 17 years old in good health.

The chain couples TRBV5-1 to TRBJ2-7, with D unclear. Trimming cost V 1 base and J 0 bases, with 8 bases left between them. Germline values: CDR1 SGHRS, CDR2 YFSETQ. This CDR3 is built from 14 residues. The CDR3 region is CASSLWANSYEQYF. The CDR3 DNA is TGCGCCAGCAGCTTGTGGGCCAACTCCTACGAGCAGTACTTC. Full variable domain (remainder filled in from reference TRBV5-1 and TRBJ2-7): KAGVTQTPRYLIKTRGQQVTLSCSPISGHRSVSWYQQTPGQGLQFLFEYFSETQRNKGNFPGRFSGRQFSNSRSEMNVSTLELGDSALYLCASSLWANSYEQYFGPGTRLTVT.

The sample holds many counts of this clonotype. The rearrangement joins TRBV20-1 to TRBJ2-7; D gene unclear. V gave up 3 bases and J gave up 3 bases, with 21 bases separating them. Germline loops: CDR1 DFQATT, CDR2 SNEGSKA (reference sequence). CDR3 length: 16 amino acids. CDR3: CSARGTELARNYEQYF. In DNA, the CDR3 is TGCAGTGCTAGGGGCACGGAGTTGGCCAGAAACTACGAGCAGTACTTC.

This clonotype was seen a handful of times. The chain employs TRBV4-3 and TRBJ1-2, with D tentatively TRBD1 (5 bases). CDR3 size: 15 residues. With 0 bases removed from V and 7 bases from J, the gap between germline ends came to 15 bases. Germline CDR1 LGHNA, CDR2 YSLEER. The CDR3 DNA sequence: TGCGCCAGCAGCCAAGATGTTTTGGGGGTTGGTGGCTACACCTTC. Encoded protein: CASSQDVLGVGGYTF.

This clonotype was seen a few times. The chain uses TRBV6-2 or TRBV6-3 and TRBJ2-5, with TRBD2 identical over 7 bases. The DNA end is a closer match to TRBJ2-7, so the J assignment may be wrong. This CDR3 comprises 15 residues. Germline assignment: CDR1 MNHEY and CDR2 SVGEGT. CDR3: CASSYSMGGPYEQYF. In DNA form, the CDR3 reads TGTGCCAGCAGTTACTCGATGGGAGGGCCCTACGAGCAGTACTTC.

There are a few counts of this clonotype. At one end the junction does not follow the germline gene, possibly because of a read error. The chain uses TRBV5-6 and TRBJ1-5, with D uncertain. Germline-derived CDR1 and CDR2 are SGHDT and YYEEEE. This CDR3 region has 12 residues. CDR3: CAGSFGNQPQHF. In DNA form, the CDR3 reads TGTGCCGGCAGCTTCGGAAATCAGCCCCAGCATTTT.

This clonotype came up a few times. The CDR3 DNA is TGTGCCACCAGCAGAGCCCTTGCCCGGACAGGGGTCTCCTACGAGCAGTACTTC. It specifies CATSRALARTGVSYEQYF. V usage is TRBV15 and J usage is TRBJ2-5; 9 nucleotides agree with TRBD1. The end of the DNA fits TRBJ2-7 better, so the J call may be wrong. This CDR3 has 18 amino acids. Looked up from germline, CDR1 is LNHNV and CDR2 is YYDKDF (reference sequence).

V is TRBV29-1 and J is TRBJ2-1; 8 bases line up with TRBD1. The germline V gene encodes CDR1 SQVTM and CDR2 ANQGSEA. This CDR3 region has 12 residues. Losses at the gene ends were 6 bases for V and 7 bases for J; bases not matched to a gene: 5. In DNA, the CDR3 is TGCAGCGTGTGGACAGGGTTTAATGAGCAGTTCTTC. As protein: CSVWTGFNEQFF.

The chain recombines TRBV7-2 with TRBJ2-7; TRBD2 matches at 10 bases. Unmatched junction bases numbered 13, after V lost 1 base and J lost 10 bases. Per germline, CDR1 SGHTA and CDR2 FQGNSA. This CDR3 comprises 16 residues. CDR3 nucleotide sequence: TGTGCCAGCAGCTTAGGGAGGGGGACTAGCGCTCCGCCACAGTACTTC. Translated: CASSLGRGTSAPPQYF.

CDR3 region: CASIPGGELFF. CDR3 sequence (DNA): TGTGCCAGCATCCCGGGTGGGGAGCTGTTTTTT. This rearrangement joins TRBV7-9 to TRBJ2-2; D unclear. V was pared by 7 bases and J by 8 bases, with 8 bases between. From germline, CDR1 is SEHNR and CDR2 FQNEAQ (reference sequence). The CDR3 length is 11 residues.

This clonotype was counted only a few times. The chain employs TRBV25-1 and TRBJ1-1; 9 nucleotides agree with TRBD1. The CDR3 has 16 amino acids. The germline CDR1 and CDR2 sequences are MGHDK and SYGVNS. The junction had 12 bases not matched to a gene; V was cut back by 5 bases and J by 5 bases. The CDR3 reads CASSSTGGGGRTEAFF. The DNA of the CDR3 is TGTGCCAGCAGTTCAACAGGGGGCGGAGGTAGGACTGAAGCTTTCTTT. The full variable domain, rest sourced from reference TRBV25-1 and TRBJ1-1, is EADIYQTPRYLVIGTGKKITLECSQTMGHDKMYWYQQDPGMELHLIHYSYGVNSTEKGDLSSESTVSRIRTEHFPLTLESARPSHTSQYLCASSSTGGGGRTEAFFGQGTRLTVV.

The chain is built from TRBV6-4 and TRBJ2-3; 8 bases are a match to TRBD2. Germline V gives CDR1 MRHNA, CDR2 SNTAGT. CDR3 length: 13 amino acids. With 4 bases clipped from V and 4 bases from J, the junction kept 1 base outside the gene matches. The CDR3 DNA follows: TGTGCCAGCAGTGTACTAGCGGCAGATACGCAGTATTTT. Translating it yields CASSVLAADTQYF.

This chain joins TRBV9 and TRBJ2-5, with D unclear. TRBJ2-1 matches the DNA end more closely, so the J call is doubtful. Germline V gene sequence: CDR1 SGDLS, CDR2 YYNGEE. The length of the CDR3 is 14 residues. The CDR3 DNA sequence: TGTGCCAGCAGCCCCCGCCTTAGCCGGGCGGAGCAGTTCTTC. Its protein product is CASSPRLSRAEQFF.

J is TRBJ1-4 and V is TRBV12-3 or TRBV12-4, with TRBD1 matching over 9 bases. J gave up 8 bases and V 5 bases, and 6 bases lay outside the gene matches. The CDR3 sequence is 14 residues long. DNA for the CDR3: TGTGCCAGCAGTCGTCGACAGGGGGGCGAAAAACTGTTTTTT. Its translation: CASSRRQGGEKLFF.

The V and J genes are TRBV6-1 and TRBJ2-3, with TRBD2 matching over 7 bases. The junction had 13 bases not matched to a gene; V was cut back by 8 bases and J by 2 bases. The germline CDR1 and CDR2 sequences are MNHNS and SASEGT. The CDR3 runs to 16 residues. CDR3 sequence reads: CASSPRPSGYTDTQYF. Written as DNA, the CDR3 is TGTGCCAGCTCGCCCCGTCCTAGCGGATACACAGATACGCAGTATTTT.

This chain uses TRBV4-1 with TRBJ2-7; 7 bases fit TRBD1. Per germline, CDR1 MGHRA and CDR2 YSYEKL. Trimming removed 0 bases from V and 2 bases from J; junction bases left unmatched: 4. CDR3 size: 15 residues. The CDR3 sequence: CASSQDGDSAYEQYF. The CDR3 coding sequence is TGCGCCAGCAGCCAAGACGGGGACAGCGCCTACGAGCAGTACTTC.

The chain links TRBV11-2 to TRBJ2-5; D is uncertain. The CDR3 has 13 residues. The V gene lost 5 bases and the J gene lost 4 bases, with 11 bases spanning the gap. Germline assignment: CDR1 SGHAT and CDR2 FQNNGV. CDR3 residues: CASSARIPETQYF. The CDR3 nucleotides are TGTGCCAGCAGCGCTAGAATCCCAGAGACCCAGTACTTC.

This clonotype appeared a few times. The chain carries TRBV6-1 and TRBJ1-2; D possibly corresponds to TRBD1 (5 bases). Germline V gives CDR1 MNHNS, CDR2 SASEGT. Trimming pared 7 bases from V and 4 bases from J, leaving 16 bases between. This CDR3 contains 14 residues. The CDR3 nucleotides read TGTGCCAGCAATCGGGACGGCGTCCTCTATGGCTACACCTTC. Translation: CASNRDGVLYGYTF.

This clonotype has just a few counts. This chain connects TRBV7-9 to TRBJ1-1, with a weak D call TRBD1 (5 bases). The CDR3 length is 16 residues. The V gene lost 0 bases and the J gene lost 1 base, with 12 bases spanning the gap. The V gene's germline CDR1 is SEHNR and CDR2 FQNEAQ (reference sequence). The CDR3 bases are TGTGCCAGCAGCTTAGCTTCGGCGGGACGGAACACTGAAGCTTTCTTT. Amino acid sequence: CASSLASAGRNTEAFF.

This chain connects TRBV9 to TRBJ1-6; TRBD1 matches 7 bases. The junction had 1 base not matched to a gene; V was cut back by 0 bases and J by 4 bases. This CDR3 region has 15 residues. Germline V CDR1 and CDR2: SGDLS, YYNGEE. CDR3 in amino acids: CASSVATGYNSPLHF. The CDR3 DNA is TGTGCCAGCAGCGTAGCGACAGGGTATAATTCACCCCTCCACTTT.

The gene calls are TRBV5-5 and TRBJ2-6; no reliable D call. Germline CDR1 SGHKS, CDR2 YYEKEE (reference sequence). Trimming cost V 0 bases and J 4 bases, with 11 bases left between them. This CDR3 spans 16 amino acids. The CDR3 DNA reads as TGTGCCAGCAGCTTGGAATCCCAACCGGGGGCCAACGTCCTGACTTTC. This sequence encodes CASSLESQPGANVLTF.

J is TRBJ1-1 and V is TRBV7-6, with D maybe TRBD1 (6 bases). The CDR3 covers 14 residues. From germline, CDR1 is SGHVS and CDR2 FNYEAQ. V was pared by 5 bases and J by 7 bases, with 17 bases between. The CDR3 region is CASSPQTGSVEAFF. CDR3 coding DNA: TGTGCCAGCAGCCCCCAGACAGGTTCAGTTGAAGCTTTCTTT.

The chain joins TRBV5-5 to TRBJ2-7, with D tentatively TRBD1 or TRBD2 (5 bases each). CDR1 SGHKS and CDR2 YYEKEE come from the germline V gene (reference sequence). The CDR3 is 13 residues long. The germline V and J ends were trimmed by 4 bases and 3 bases, with 11 bases remaining between them. The CDR3 sequence: CASSAGAHYEQYF. The CDR3 nucleotides are TGTGCCAGCAGCGCCGGGGCGCACTACGAGCAGTACTTC.

The CDR3 nucleotides read TGCAGCGTTGACCCGGGACAGGGAACAGATACGCAGTATTTT. As protein: CSVDPGQGTDTQYF. V and J are TRBV29-1 and TRBJ2-3; 9 bases are shared with TRBD1. CDR3 length: 14 amino acids. Germline trimming cut 3 bases from V and 3 bases from J; bases unmatched to any gene: 4. Germline CDR1 is SQVTM and CDR2 is ANQGSEA.

The CDR3: CASSRQAGEKLFF. For the CDR3, the DNA is TGTGCCAGTAGCCGACAGGCGGGGGAAAAACTGTTTTTT. The chain couples TRBV19 to TRBJ1-4, with a weak D call TRBD1 (6 bases). Trimming took off 6 bases at V and 8 bases at J, with 13 bases between the two ends. CDR3 length: 13 residues. Looked up from germline, CDR1 is LNHDA and CDR2 is SQIVND (reference sequence).

CDR3 DNA sequence: TGTGCCAGCAGCTCCCTCTTGACAGGGGGCAAGCTGTTTTTT. Protein: CASSSLLTGGKLFF. The chain links TRBV7-9 to TRBJ2-2; 10 nucleotides agree with TRBD1. The CDR3 sequence is 14 residues long. Germline assignment: CDR1 SEHNR and CDR2 FQNEAQ (reference sequence). V dropped 4 bases and J dropped 12; count of bases not matched to a gene: 8.

This clonotype was counted a few times. This chain connects TRBV11-2 to TRBJ2-3; D unresolved. CDR3 length: 15 residues. V shed 4 bases and J shed 0 bases, with 11 bases lying between them. CDR1 is SGHAT and CDR2 is FQNNGV in the germline V gene. CDR3 amino acids: CASSSTSSSTDTQYF. The CDR3 DNA follows: TGTGCCAGCAGCTCGACTTCGTCTAGCACAGATACGCAGTATTTT.